The 10 T cell receptor beta chains below come from one sample, sequenced in a study of shared clonotypes between healthy human individuals. Sequencing used immunoSEQ multiplex PCR; TCRdb keeps in-frame clones, though not all of them. Seen here are over a million clones, more than 75% observed once, and the top ten hold 0.5% to 0.65%. The source material was memory CD4+ T cells from PBMCs. As to subset: CD45RA-negative fraction. These receptors originate from a young man in good health. Some clones in this sample may be carry-over from other donors' samples.

DNA of the CDR3: TGTGCCTGGAGTCCAACTAGCGGGGGGACCCAGTACTTC. The encoded protein is CAWSPTSGGTQYF. The J gene is TRBJ2-5, the V gene TRBV30, with 11 bases identical to TRBD2. Germline CDR1 GTSNPN, CDR2 SVGIG (reference sequence). V shed 2 bases, J shed 7 bases, and the junction held 3 bases outside the gene matches. This CDR3 comprises 13 residues.

The rearrangement uses TRBV7-9 and TRBJ2-2; a weak D match, TRBD1 (5 bases). V lost 4 bases and J 0 bases, leaving 12 bases between the germline ends. The CDR3 has 16 residues. In germline, CDR1 is SEHNR, CDR2 FQNEAQ (reference sequence). The CDR3 sequence: CASSSHTGTNTGELFF. CDR3 DNA sequence: TGTGCCAGCAGCTCCCACACAGGAACGAACACCGGGGAGCTGTTTTTT.

The rearrangement uses TRBV25-1 and TRBJ2-1; possible D gene TRBD1, 5 bases. The CDR3 has 15 amino acids. Germline CDR1 MGHDK, CDR2 SYGVNS. V dropped 4 bases and J dropped 0 bases, with 10 bases sitting between them. The CDR3 DNA follows: TGTGCCAGCAGTGGGGGCTTACTCTCCTACAATGAGCAGTTCTTC. It translates to CASSGGLLSYNEQFF. The full variable domain, its missing parts supplied by reference TRBV25-1 and TRBJ2-1, is EADIYQTPRYLVIGTGKKITLECSQTMGHDKMYWYQQDPGMELHLIHYSYGVNSTEKGDLSSESTVSRIRTEHFPLTLESARPSHTSQYLCASSGGLLSYNEQFFGPGTRLTVL.

V and J are TRBV9 and TRBJ1-6; maybe TRBD1 (5 bases). Between the trimmed V and J ends, which lost 4 bases and 6 bases, there was a span of 17 bases. Germline values: CDR1 SGDLS, CDR2 YYNGEE. The CDR3 is 16 residues long. Written as DNA, the CDR3 is TGTGCCAGCAGCCACTTCGGGGGACTCTCTAATTCACCCCTCCACTTT. It is translated as CASSHFGGLSNSPLHF.

This chain connects TRBV7-2 to TRBJ1-2, with D perhaps matching TRBD1 (5 bases). The V gene's germline CDR1 is SGHTA and CDR2 FQGNSA. This CDR3 region has 15 residues. V was pared by 1 base and J by 5 bases, with 14 bases between. CDR3 loop: CASSLVSTGLYGYTF. Written as DNA, the CDR3 is TGTGCCAGCAGCTTAGTTTCAACAGGCCTTTATGGCTACACCTTC.

This clone was seen many times. At the DNA level, this CDR3 is encoded by other sequences in the same sample as well. The rearrangement links TRBV7-2 to TRBJ1-5, with TRBD1 as a possible D gene (5 bases). V was cut by 1 base and J by 7 bases, with 11 bases left in between. The germline gives CDR1 SGHTA, CDR2 FQGNSA. CDR3 size: 14 residues. In DNA form, the CDR3 reads TGTGCCAGCAGCTTAGGTCGGAGGGGCCAGCCCCAGCATTTT. Amino acids: CASSLGRRGQPQHF. Complete variable domain (other parts from reference TRBV7-2 and TRBJ1-5): GAGVSQSPSNKVTEKGKDVELRCDPISGHTALYWYRQSLGQGLEFLIYFQGNSAPDKSGLPSDRFSAERTGGSVSTLTIQRTQQEDSAVYLCASSLGRRGQPQHFGDGTRLSIL.

CDR3 DNA sequence: TGCGCCAGCAGCCAAGACGGCAATGAAAAACTGTTTTTT. This sequence encodes CASSQDGNEKLFF. The V gene is TRBV4-3, the J gene TRBJ1-4; unclear D gene. This CDR3 comprises 13 residues. V was cut by 0 bases and J by 5 bases, with 4 bases left in between. Germline CDR1 is LGHNA and CDR2 is YSLEER.

This clone turned up a few times. This rearrangement joins TRBV10-2 to TRBJ1-2; D may be TRBD1 (6 bases). From germline, CDR1 is WSHSY and CDR2 SAAADI. This CDR3 region has 15 residues. V lost 6 bases and J 3 bases, leaving 17 bases between the germline ends. The CDR3 here is CASSARQARDYGYTF. The CDR3, as DNA: TGCGCCAGCAGCGCCAGACAGGCCCGTGACTATGGCTACACCTTC.

The chain recombines TRBV5-6 with TRBJ2-7, with TRBD2 matching over 11 bases. The germline V gene encodes CDR1 SGHDT and CDR2 YYEEEE. The CDR3 contains 17 residues. V shed 3 bases, J shed 3 bases, and the junction held 11 bases outside the gene matches. Written as DNA, the CDR3 is TGTGCCAGCAGCTCCACCTCCACTAGCGGGAGAATCTACGAGCAGTACTTC. Translating gives CASSSTSTSGRIYEQYF.

V usage is TRBV6-6 and J usage is TRBJ1-1; TRBD1 matches at 8 bases. V lost 5 bases and J lost 3; bases outside the gene matches: 5. The CDR3 has 14 residues. Germline CDR1 is MNHNY and CDR2 is SVGAGI (reference sequence). Here the CDR3 reads CASSKADRDTEAFF. The CDR3 coding sequence is TGTGCCAGCAGTAAAGCGGACAGGGACACTGAAGCTTTCTTT.